These T cell receptor beta chains were read from a single sample in a study of cytomegalovirus exposure and HLA in healthy donors. The data were produced by immunoSEQ multiplex PCR, yet TCRdb's version contains in-frame clones alone and is incomplete. This table holds around 170,000 clones, over 65% found once. Sequenced sample: PBMCs. All receptors derive from a man in his fifties or sixties in good health and CMV-seronegative. Both conserved end residues are part of each CDR3. The order of the fields is V gene, clone size, D gene, J gene, CDR3 length, CDR3 protein, CDR3 DNA. D genes are given only for firm matches. For some rows the clone size is stated as once, few or many, or as a class when expanded; others skip it.

V gene: TRBV5-4; clone size: -; D gene: TRBD1; J gene: TRBJ1-1; CDR3 length: 15; CDR3 protein: CASSQGQRTNTEAFF; CDR3 DNA: TGTGCCAGCAGTCAGGGACAGCGCACAAACACTGAAGCTTTCTTT
V gene: TRBV5-6; clone size: -; D gene: TRBD1; J gene: TRBJ1-2; CDR3 length: 14; CDR3 protein: CASSRDSSNYGYTF; CDR3 DNA: TGTGCCAGCAGCCGGGACAGCTCTAACTATGGCTACACCTTC
V gene: TRBV19; clone size: -; D gene: -; J gene: TRBJ2-7; CDR3 length: 12; CDR3 protein: CASSQGLYEQYF; CDR3 DNA: TGTGCCAGTAGCCAGGGACTCTACGAGCAGTACTTC
V gene: TRBV10-1; clone size: -; D gene: TRBD1; J gene: TRBJ2-3; CDR3 length: 14; CDR3 protein: CASAGTGGTDTQYF; CDR3 DNA: TGCGCCAGCGCCGGGACAGGGGGTACAGATACGCAGTATTTT
V gene: TRBV10-2; clone size: -; D gene: -; J gene: TRBJ1-6; CDR3 length: 14; CDR3 protein: CASSYSGVNSPLHF; CDR3 DNA: TGCGCCAGCAGTTACTCCGGGGTCAATTCACCCCTCCACTTT
V gene: TRBV7-6; clone size: -; D gene: TRBD2; J gene: TRBJ2-7; CDR3 length: 16; CDR3 protein: CASSLGPGTSYYEQYF; CDR3 DNA: TGTGCCAGCAGCTTGGGTCCCGGGACTAGTTACTACGAGCAGTACTTC
V gene: TRBV29-1; clone size: -; D gene: TRBD2; J gene: TRBJ2-1; CDR3 length: 16; CDR3 protein: CSVEKAGGTTYNEQFF; CDR3 DNA: TGCAGCGTTGAAAAGGCGGGGGGGACCACCTACAATGAGCAGTTCTTC
V gene: TRBV7-2; clone size: once; D gene: -; J gene: TRBJ1-3; CDR3 length: 16; CDR3 protein: CASSKNNPRAGNTIYF; CDR3 DNA: TGTGCCAGCAGCAAGAATAACCCCCGCGCTGGAAACACCATATATTTT
V gene: TRBV19; clone size: once; D gene: TRBD1; J gene: TRBJ1-1; CDR3 length: 14; CDR3 protein: CASSYLGQGAEAFF; CDR3 DNA: TGTGCCAGTAGTTATCTAGGACAGGGGGCTGAAGCTTTCTTT
V gene: TRBV30; clone size: -; D gene: -; J gene: TRBJ2-3; CDR3 length: 14; CDR3 protein: CAWTAGGHTDTQYF; CDR3 DNA: TGTGCCTGGACCGCCGGAGGGCACACAGATACGCAGTATTTT